Below, 3 T cell receptor beta chains from the same sample are listed, as sequenced in a study of immune cell composition in non-small cell lung cancer. Normal lung sampling was at least 3 cm from the tumour, as distant as possible. Sequenced by immunoSEQ multiplex PCR; TCRdb stores in-frame clones only, minus some. This repertoire shows thousands of clones, 74% found once; its top ten account for around 30%. Sequencing used non-adjacent lung tissue. The receptor source for this set is a human donor with non-small cell lung cancer.

V is TRBV7-9 and J is TRBJ2-3; TRBD2 matches 7 bases. V trimming: 2 bases; J trimming: 3 bases; junction bases outside the gene matches: 5. Germline CDR1 is SEHNR and CDR2 is FQNEAQ (reference sequence). CDR3 length: 15 residues. The CDR3 bases are TGTGCCAGCAGCTTACGCGGGAGTGGGACAGATACGCAGTATTTT. Translation gives CASSLRGSGTDTQYF.

The chain recombines TRBV5-5 with TRBJ1-2, with 7 bases matching TRBD1. This CDR3 spans 16 amino acids. V shed 1 base, J shed 8 bases, and the junction held 14 bases outside the gene matches. Germline loops: CDR1 SGHKS, CDR2 YYEKEE (reference sequence). The CDR3 region has the DNA TGTGCCAGCAGCTTGAGACCCTTGACAGGGCGAGAGGGCTACACCTTC. Its protein product is CASSLRPLTGREGYTF.

As to this clone: One junction end does not reproduce the germline sequence, and a read error may be involved. V and J are TRBV7-7 and TRBJ2-1, with D possibly matching TRBD2 (5 bases). Germline V lookup: CDR1 SSHAT, CDR2 FNYEAQ (reference sequence). This CDR3 is built from 16 residues. Written as DNA, the CDR3 is TGTGCTAGCAGCTTAGGTCGGTCTCCTCGGGGTAATGAGCAGTTCTTC. It translates to CASSLGRSPRGNEQFF.